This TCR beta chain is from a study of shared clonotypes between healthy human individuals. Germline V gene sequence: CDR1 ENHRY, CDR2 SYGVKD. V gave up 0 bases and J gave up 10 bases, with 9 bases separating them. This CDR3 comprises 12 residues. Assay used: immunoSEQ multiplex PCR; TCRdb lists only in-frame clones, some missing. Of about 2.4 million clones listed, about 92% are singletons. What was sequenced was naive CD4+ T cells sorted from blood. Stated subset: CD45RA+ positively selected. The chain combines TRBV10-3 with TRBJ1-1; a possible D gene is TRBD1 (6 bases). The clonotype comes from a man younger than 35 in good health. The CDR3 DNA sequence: TGTGCCATCAGTGAGTCTGGGGGCAGAGCTTTCTTT. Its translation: CAISESGGRAFF.